The 2 T cell receptor beta chains below were found in one sample sequenced in a study of blood T cell repertoires in COVID-19. Assay used: immunoSEQ multiplex PCR; TCRdb lists only in-frame clones, some missing. The table shows some 150,000 clones, with roughly nine tenths occurring only once. The sequencing sample was made of peripheral blood. These receptors all come from a woman aged 65 to 85 with acute or convalescent COVID-19.

The chain couples TRBV19 to TRBJ1-5, with D perhaps matching TRBD1 (5 bases). Germline V gene data show CDR1 as LNHDA and CDR2 as SQIVND (reference sequence). The CDR3 is made up of 12 amino acids. Trimming stripped 6 bases from V and 6 bases from J, with 9 bases between. The CDR3 reads CASRTGGQPQHF. Written as DNA, the CDR3 is TGTGCCAGTAGGACGGGGGGTCAGCCCCAGCATTTT.

CDR3 amino acids: CASSGKRQGAFQQPQHF. CDR3 sequence (DNA): TGTGCCAGCAGTGGAAAAAGACAGGGGGCCTTTCAGCAGCCCCAGCATTTT. The chain employs TRBV6-1 and TRBJ1-5, with 10 positions matching TRBD1. The CDR3 has 17 residues. The J segment lost 7 bases and the V segment lost 4 bases, leaving 13 bases of the junction unmatched. Germline V gives CDR1 MNHNS, CDR2 SASEGT.